The clone carrying this TCR beta chain was detected a few times. Its matching antigen is unknown. These data belong to a study of blood T cells in healthy people across ages. General study points: Correlation between TCR beta diversity and naive T cell percentage was strong. Donors of long life had a larger count of naive CD4+ cells and greater diversity than aged donors.

The CDR3 covers 13 residues. Germline V CDR1 and CDR2: SGHAT, FQNNGV. Trimming took 7 bases from V and 5 from J, leaving 13 bases between them. Then a second PCR, running about 6 to 12 cycles, was carried out with a sample-barcoded 5' primer and a J-beta primer mix. MiXCR, applied by TCRdb to the 5' RACE reads, yields one record per CDR3 protein. The table lists about 1,500,000 distinct CDR3 sequences, 25% to 30% of them singletons, with 7% to 9% in the top ten. Investigators took 9.5 to 10 milliliters of peripheral blood from every donor. No fewer than 7 million PBMCs went into each sample. This chain connects TRBV11-2 to TRBJ2-3; no clear D gene. The receptor comes from a woman under 40 in good health. Sequencing input: blood. In DNA form, the CDR3 reads TGTGCCAGCACCAAAGGTTCAGGAGATACGCAGTATTTT. It codes for CASTKGSGDTQYF.